The 20 T cell receptor beta chains below come from one sample, sequenced in a study of type 1 regulatory T cells. TCRdb re-analysed the reads in MiXCR, keeping a single row per CDR3 protein. Here the sample spans 2,500 to 4,000 distinct CDR3 sequences, 6.5% to 8.5% being singletons. The antigens for these receptors are not known. The sample was cultured T cells, either the whole culture or a sorted T cell fraction (not recorded which). All receptors come from a human donor in good health.

By proportion, this clonotype is medium-sized. The gene calls are TRBV10-3 and TRBJ1-1; weak D call: TRBD1 (5 bases). This CDR3 contains 15 residues. V gave up 3 bases and J gave up 4 bases, with 15 bases separating them. CDR1 and CDR2 (germline): ENHRY, SYGVKD. The CDR3 reads CAISDLGGGSTEAFF. The CDR3, as DNA: TGTGCCATCAGTGACCTCGGGGGAGGGTCCACTGAAGCTTTCTTT.

This clonotype is medium-sized (0.01 to 0.1%) by share. V usage is TRBV7-9 and J usage is TRBJ1-1; unclear D gene. Trimming removed 1 base at V and 9 bases at J, with 9 bases between. The CDR3 loop spans 12 amino acids. Germline assignment: CDR1 SEHNR and CDR2 FQNEAQ (reference sequence). In nucleotides, the CDR3 is TGTGCCAGCAGCTTAGAGCGGGAGCAAGCTTTCTTT. Translated: CASSLEREQAFF.

Details on this clonotype: One base away lies a much larger clone, so this may be a sequencing read error. V gene TRBV5-1 combines with J gene TRBJ2-1, with TRBD2 matching over 8 bases. After removal of 3 bases from V and 8 bases from J, the junction contained 13 bases not matched to a gene. The CDR3 is made up of 16 amino acids. CDR1 and CDR2 from the germline V gene are SGHRS and YFSETQ. Here the CDR3 DNA reads TGCGCCAGCAGCTCAGACGTCGGGACTAGTAGCCATGAGCAGTTCTTC. It codes for CASSSDVGTSSHEQFF. The variable domain in full, with the rest retrieved from reference TRBV5-1 and TRBJ2-1, is KAGVTQTPRYLIKTRGQQVTLSCSPISGHRSVSWYQQTPGQGLQFLFEYFSETQRNKGNFPGRFSGRQFSNSRSEMNVSTLELGDSALYLCASSSDVGTSSHEQFFGPGTRLTVL.

This clonotype is categorized as medium-sized. This sequence joins TRBV6-5 and TRBJ1-4; D is perhaps TRBD1 (5 bases). V was cut by 6 bases and J by 7 bases, with 12 bases left in between. CDR1 and CDR2 from the germline V gene are MNHEY and SVGAGI. The CDR3 is 13 amino acids. For the CDR3, the DNA is TGTGCCAGCAGCCGGGGGTGGGGTGAAAAACTGTTTTTT. It specifies CASSRGWGEKLFF.

Within the sample, this clonotype is medium-sized. V and J are TRBV5-5 and TRBJ1-1, with D perhaps matching TRBD1 (5 bases). V dropped 2 bases and J dropped 5 bases, with 16 bases sitting between them. This CDR3 spans 15 amino acids. Per germline, CDR1 SGHKS and CDR2 YYEKEE (reference sequence). The CDR3 region has the DNA TGTGCCAGCAGCTTTGTTGGGGACTCGGAGACTGAAGCTTTCTTT. Protein sequence: CASSFVGDSETEAFF.

In its sample, this clonotype was seen many times. The V call is TRBV18, the J call TRBJ2-5; D assignment may be TRBD1 or TRBD2 (5 bases each). Germline assignment: CDR1 KGHSH and CDR2 LQKENI. This CDR3 spans 14 amino acids. V was trimmed by 1 base and J by 5 bases, leaving 11 bases between them. CDR3 amino acids: CASSPRQGAETQYF. CDR3 nucleotides: TGTGCCAGCTCACCACGTCAGGGAGCGGAGACCCAGTACTTC.

This clonotype is medium-sized. The chain joins TRBV7-9 to TRBJ2-7, with 8 bases aligning to TRBD1. This CDR3 region has 14 residues. The ends lost 5 bases at V and 3 bases at J; junction bases unmatched: 6. Germline V gene sequence: CDR1 SEHNR, CDR2 FQNEAQ (reference sequence). In DNA form, the CDR3 reads TGTGCCAGCAGCGGGCGGGACAGGCTCTACGAGCAGTACTTC. This sequence encodes CASSGRDRLYEQYF.

In its sample, this clonotype ranks as medium-sized (0.01 to 0.1%). CDR3 nucleotide sequence: TGTGCCACCAGTGATTCCCCCGGGACTAGCGGGAGGGGTGAGCAGTTCTTC. Translated: CATSDSPGTSGRGEQFF. The rearrangement joins TRBV24-1 to TRBJ2-1; 16 positions agree with TRBD2. Germline CDR1 reads KGHDR; CDR2 reads SFDVKD. The CDR3 is 17 residues long. After removal of 2 bases from V and 9 bases from J, the junction contained 6 bases not matched to a gene.

The chain has TRBV7-8 and TRBJ2-1; 15 bases match TRBD2. V was clipped by 1 base and J by 1 base; unmatched bases: 8. The CDR3 sequence is 20 residues long. The germline V gene has CDR1 SGHVS and CDR2 FQNEAQ. CDR3 nucleotides: TGTGCCAGCAGCTTAGTGCGGACTAGCGGGAGGGGGCGGTCCTACAATGAGCAGTTCTTC. Translation gives CASSLVRTSGRGRSYNEQFF. Looking up the rest from reference TRBV7-8 and TRBJ2-1 gives the full variable domain: GAGVSQSPRYKVAKRGQDVALRCDPISGHVSLFWYQQALGQGPEFLTYFQNEAQLDKSGLPSDRFFAERPEGSVSTLKIQRTQQEDSAVYLCASSLVRTSGRGRSYNEQFFGPGTRLTVL.

Within the sample, this clonotype is medium-sized. J is TRBJ1-1 and V is TRBV5-1; D not resolved. Trimming removed 2 bases from V and 1 base from J, with 12 bases in between. Germline V gives CDR1 SGHRS, CDR2 YFSETQ. CDR3 length equals 15 residues. The CDR3, as DNA: TGCGCCAGCAGCTTCGATTCCCTTCCGAACACTGAAGCTTTCTTT. Amino acids: CASSFDSLPNTEAFF.

This clonotype has a count of ten or more. The chain joins TRBV5-4 to TRBJ2-1, with D perhaps matching TRBD2 (6 bases). Germline V gene sequence: CDR1 SGHNT, CDR2 YYREEE (reference sequence). Trimming cost V 4 bases and J 0 bases, with 26 bases left between them. The CDR3 sequence is 20 residues long. The CDR3, as DNA: TGTGCCAGCAGCATAGAGGGGCCCGGGGCTAGCGCGAGCTCCTACAATGAGCAGTTCTTC. Residues: CASSIEGPGASASSYNEQFF. The variable domain in full, completed from reference TRBV5-4 and TRBJ2-1, reads ETGVTQSPTHLIKTRGQQVTLRCSSQSGHNTVSWYQQALGQGPQFIFQYYREEENGRGNFPPRFSGLQFPNYSSELNVNALELDDSALYLCASSIEGPGASASSYNEQFFGPGTRLTVL.

In its sample, this clonotype ranks as medium-sized. The J gene is TRBJ1-2, the V gene TRBV24-1; D possibly corresponds to TRBD1 (5 bases). V was trimmed by 4 bases and J by 6 bases, leaving 20 bases between them. CDR3 length: 16 amino acids. The V gene's germline CDR1 is KGHDR and CDR2 SFDVKD. The CDR3 reads CATSDPSKGSLHGYTF. The CDR3 DNA reads as TGTGCCACCAGTGACCCCTCGAAGGGGTCACTACATGGCTACACCTTC.

By frequency in the sample, this clonotype is medium-sized (0.01 to 0.1%). The V call is TRBV7-2, the J call TRBJ2-5; TRBD2 might be the D (6 bases). Germline V gene data show CDR1 as SGHTA and CDR2 as FQGNSA. Between the trimmed V and J ends, which lost 3 bases and 0 bases, there was a span of 8 bases. CDR3 length equals 14 residues. The CDR3 sequence: CASSLTSNQETQYF. DNA of the CDR3: TGTGCCAGCAGCTTGACTAGTAACCAAGAGACCCAGTACTTC.

This clonotype is medium-sized within its sample. The V gene is TRBV12-3 or TRBV12-4, the J gene TRBJ2-7; 10 bases map to TRBD1. The junction had 9 bases not matched to a gene; V was cut back by 3 bases and J by 7 bases. The CDR3 spans 15 residues. The CDR3 sequence is CASSFAGQGTEEQYF. The CDR3 DNA follows: TGTGCCAGCAGTTTTGCGGGACAGGGGACAGAAGAGCAGTACTTC.

This chain connects TRBV5-1 to TRBJ2-7, with D maybe TRBD2 (5 bases). Between the trimmed V and J ends, which lost 8 bases and 1 base, there was a span of 16 bases. CDR1 is SGHRS, CDR2 YFSETQ, per germline. The CDR3 has 14 residues. The CDR3 DNA follows: TGCGCCAGTAGAACCGGGATAGCTTCCTACGAGCAGTACTTC. This translates into CASRTGIASYEQYF.

By share, this clonotype ranks as medium-sized. CDR3 sequence: CSASASREQYF. The CDR3, as DNA: TGCAGTGCTAGTGCTAGCCGGGAGCAGTACTTC. The J gene is TRBJ2-7, the V gene TRBV20-1; tentatively, D is TRBD2 (5 bases). This CDR3 region has 11 residues. Deletions cut 3 bases from V and 7 bases from J, with 10 bases between. Germline V CDR1 and CDR2: DFQATT, SNEGSKA (reference sequence).

In this sample, this clonotype is medium-sized (0.01 to 0.1%). This sequence joins TRBV9 and TRBJ2-2; 8 nucleotides match TRBD2. J lost 4 bases, V lost 2 bases, and 10 bases had no gene match. The length of the CDR3 is 17 residues. CDR1 is SGDLS and CDR2 is YYNGEE in the germline V gene. The CDR3 reads CASSVAPGGLSTGELFF. In DNA, the CDR3 is TGTGCCAGCAGCGTGGCCCCGGGGGGGCTTAGCACCGGGGAGCTGTTTTTT.

This clonotype ranks as medium-sized (0.01 to 0.1%). The J gene is TRBJ2-1, the V gene TRBV9, with 7 bases identical to TRBD2. The CDR3 totals 16 residues. Per the germline V gene, CDR1 is SGDLS and CDR2 is YYNGEE. The junction had 3 bases not matched to a gene; V was cut back by 0 bases and J by 0 bases. The CDR3 DNA follows: TGTGCCAGCAGCGTAGGCGGGAGTATCTCCTACAATGAGCAGTTCTTC. Protein: CASSVGGSISYNEQFF.

This clonotype qualifies as medium-sized. The V call is TRBV20-1, the J call TRBJ2-2, with 7 bases aligning to TRBD2. V shed 5 bases, J shed 1 base, and the junction held 4 bases outside the gene matches. The germline CDR1 and CDR2 sequences are DFQATT and SNEGSKA (reference sequence). There are 14 residues in the CDR3. DNA of the CDR3: TGCAGTGCTCTGACTAGCAGGAACACCGGGGAGCTGTTTTTT. Its protein is CSALTSRNTGELFF.

This chain joins TRBV24-1 and TRBJ2-5; D gene ambiguous. This CDR3 is 13 amino acids long. Per the germline V gene, CDR1 is KGHDR and CDR2 is SFDVKD. Trimming took off 3 bases at V and 0 bases at J, with 4 bases between the two ends. The CDR3 loop is CATSDANQETQYF. DNA of the CDR3: TGTGCCACCAGTGATGCCAACCAAGAGACCCAGTACTTC.